This T cell receptor beta chain emerged from a study of prognosis after radiotherapy for stage I lung cancer. Study details: Among the enrolled patients, 13 to 15 had newly diagnosed primary stage I lung tumors, while about 5 had oligometastatic NSCLC following surgical resection of the primary tumor.

Overall study results and limits: Frequencies of TRBV and TRBJ gene use reportedly varied by whether patients had metastases. Following stereotactic body radiation therapy, patients who went on to develop distant metastases had lower Shannon entropy.

This clonotype was picked up many times. Its antigen is not known. TCR beta CDR3 amplification from genomic DNA was performed by two-round multiplex PCR. Initially, in first-round PCR, primers specific to each TRBV and TRBJ gene were used. TCRdb processed the multiplex PCR reads anew with MiXCR; each CDR3 protein has one entry. The table lists about 31,000 distinct CDR3 sequences, about 40% of them singletons. Trimming cost V 0 bases and J 1 base, with 10 bases left between them. Germline-derived CDR1 and CDR2 are SGHRS and YFSETQ. The CDR3 totals 16 residues. The clonotype originates from a donor aged 50 or older with non-small cell lung cancer. Here the sequenced sample was PBMCs, taken before or after stereotactic body radiation therapy (not recorded which). The V call is TRBV5-1, the J call TRBJ2-2, with no clear D. CDR3 amino acids: CASSLDVARNTGELFF. As DNA, the CDR3 is TGCGCCAGCAGCTTGGATGTCGCTCGGAACACCGGGGAGCTGTTTTTT.